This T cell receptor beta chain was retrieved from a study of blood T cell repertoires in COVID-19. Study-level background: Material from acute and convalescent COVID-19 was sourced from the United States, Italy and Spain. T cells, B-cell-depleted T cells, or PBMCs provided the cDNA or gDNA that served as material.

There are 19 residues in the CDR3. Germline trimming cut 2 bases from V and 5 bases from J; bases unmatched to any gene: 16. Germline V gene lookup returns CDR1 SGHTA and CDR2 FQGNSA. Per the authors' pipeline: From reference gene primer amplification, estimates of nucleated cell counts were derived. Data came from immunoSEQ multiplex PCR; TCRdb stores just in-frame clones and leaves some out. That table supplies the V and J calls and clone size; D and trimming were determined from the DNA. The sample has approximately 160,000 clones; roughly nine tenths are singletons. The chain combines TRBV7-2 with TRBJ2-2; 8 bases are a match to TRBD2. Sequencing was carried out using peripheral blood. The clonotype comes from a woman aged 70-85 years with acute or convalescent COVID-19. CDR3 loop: CASSLYPSLAGGKTGELFF. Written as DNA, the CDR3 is TGTGCCAGCAGCTTATATCCTAGCTTGGCGGGAGGAAAAACCGGGGAGCTGTTTTTT.